A selection of T cell receptor beta chains follows, all from one sample in a study of blood T cell repertoires in COVID-19. Sequencing used immunoSEQ multiplex PCR; TCRdb keeps in-frame clones, though not all of them. This sample carries around 57,000 clones, roughly 80% of them seen once, and the ten largest clones take 5.5%. Specimen: peripheral blood. All receptors come from an older woman with acute or convalescent COVID-19. Each CDR3 is given with its conserved first and last residue. The order of the fields is V gene, D gene, clone size, J gene, CDR3 protein, CDR3 DNA. The D gene is left open where the match is weak. Not all rows give a size; the values are once, few, many and, for expanded clones, a class.

V: TRBV2; D: TRBD1; size: many; J: TRBJ2-7; CDR3: CASRDRLNSYEQYF; DNA: TGTGCCAGCAGGGACAGGCTTAATTCCTACGAGCAGTACTTC
V: TRBV14; D: TRBD2; size: .; J: TRBJ2-7; CDR3: CASSHWGGDSYEQYF; DNA: TGTGCCAGCAGCCACTGGGGAGGGGATTCCTACGAGCAGTACTTC
V: TRBV5-5; D: TRBD1; size: .; J: TRBJ1-5; CDR3: CASRAGTGGDQPQHF; DNA: TGTGCCAGCAGGGCCGGGACAGGGGGAGATCAGCCCCAGCATTTT
V: TRBV5-1; D: .; size: .; J: TRBJ1-1; CDR3: CASSPPGHSGTEAFF; DNA: TGCGCCAGCAGCCCGCCAGGACATTCGGGCACTGAAGCTTTCTTT
V: TRBV10-3; D: .; size: .; J: TRBJ1-1; CDR3: CAISEGTLLMNTEAFF; DNA: TGTGCCATCAGTGAGGGGACACTCCTCATGAACACTGAAGCTTTCTTT
V: TRBV2; D: TRBD1; size: once; J: TRBJ2-7; CDR3: CASREGQGAIYEQYF; DNA: TGTGCCAGCAGAGAGGGACAGGGGGCTATCTACGAGCAGTACTTC
V: TRBV27; D: TRBD1; size: .; J: TRBJ1-3; CDR3: CASSLFATGGDTIYF; DNA: TGTGCCAGCAGTTTATTTGCGACAGGGGGGGACACCATATATTTT
V: TRBV29-1; D: TRBD1; size: .; J: TRBJ2-6; CDR3: CSVASDRAISGANVLTF; DNA: TGCAGCGTGGCCTCGGACAGGGCTATCTCTGGGGCCAACGTCCTGACTTTC
V: TRBV18; D: TRBD2; size: .; J: TRBJ2-7; CDR3: CASSQGLAGNSYEQYF; DNA: TGTGCCAGCTCCCAAGGACTAGCGGGGAACTCCTACGAGCAGTACTTC
V: TRBV3-1/TRBV3-2; D: TRBD1; size: .; J: TRBJ2-7; CDR3: CASSHTGTGTEQYF; DNA: TGTGCCAGCAGCCATACCGGGACAGGGACCGAGCAGTACTTC
V: TRBV18; D: .; size: .; J: TRBJ1-1; CDR3: CASSLGKSEAFF; DNA: TGTGCCAGCTCACTCGGTAAGTCTGAAGCTTTCTTT
V: TRBV6-5; D: TRBD1; size: .; J: TRBJ1-2; CDR3: CASRTGGATTGYTF; DNA: TGTGCCAGCAGGACAGGGGGTGCAACTACAGGCTACACCTTC
V: TRBV4-2; D: TRBD2; size: .; J: TRBJ2-3; CDR3: CASSQGGTSGITDTQYF; DNA: TGTGCCAGCAGCCAAGGGGGGACTAGCGGAATCACAGATACGCAGTATTTT
V: TRBV20-1; D: .; size: .; J: TRBJ1-1; CDR3: CSASRGVAFF; DNA: TGCAGTGCTTCCAGGGGTGTAGCTTTCTTT
V: TRBV7-2; D: TRBD2; size: .; J: TRBJ2-3; CDR3: CASRRLAGAINPQYF; DNA: TGTGCCAGCAGACGACTAGCGGGGGCAATTAATCCGCAGTATTTT
V: TRBV27; D: .; size: .; J: TRBJ2-3; CDR3: CASSLGGTSTDTQYF; DNA: TGTGCCAGCAGTTTAGGAGGGACTAGCACAGATACGCAGTATTTT
V: TRBV18; D: .; size: medium-sized; J: TRBJ1-2; CDR3: CASSPATGLINYGYTF; DNA: TGTGCCAGCTCACCAGCCACAGGGCTTATTAACTATGGCTACACCTTC
V: TRBV5-5; D: .; size: .; J: TRBJ2-3; CDR3: CASSRQGGDTQYF; DNA: TGTGCCAGCAGCCGGCAGGGCGGAGATACGCAGTATTTT
V: TRBV7-8; D: TRBD1; size: .; J: TRBJ2-7; CDR3: CASSQRGPYEQYF; DNA: TGTGCCAGCAGCCAAAGGGGGCCCTACGAGCAGTACTTC
V: TRBV3-1/TRBV3-2; D: .; size: .; J: TRBJ2-2; CDR3: CASSQGWSGTSGTGELFF; DNA: TGTGCCAGCAGCCAAGGGTGGTCCGGGACATCGGGCACCGGGGAGCTGTTTTTT
V: TRBV7-2; D: .; size: .; J: TRBJ1-1; CDR3: CASSLQGYTEAFF; DNA: TGTGCCAGCAGCTTGCAGGGTTACACTGAAGCTTTCTTT
V: TRBV19; D: .; size: .; J: TRBJ1-4; CDR3: CASGRFSTNEKLFF; DNA: TGTGCCAGTGGCAGATTCTCAACTAATGAAAAACTGTTTTTT
V: TRBV12-1; D: .; size: .; J: TRBJ2-7; CDR3: CVASSFDPGHLSYEQYF; DNA: TGTGTGGCCAGCAGCTTTGACCCGGGACACCTGTCCTACGAGCAGTACTTC
V: TRBV6-2/TRBV6-3; D: TRBD2; size: .; J: TRBJ2-3; CDR3: CASSYDSAGHGQYF; DNA: TGTGCCAGCAGTTACGACTCAGCGGGGCATGGGCAGTATTTT
V: TRBV5-6; D: .; size: .; J: TRBJ1-5; CDR3: CASSLFRQPQHF; DNA: TGTGCCAGCAGCTTGTTCCGTCAGCCCCAGCATTTT
V: TRBV6-6; D: .; size: .; J: TRBJ2-2; CDR3: CASSFRGVDPGELFF; DNA: TGTGCCAGCAGCTTCAGGGGAGTCGATCCCGGGGAGCTGTTTTTT
V: TRBV6-4; D: .; size: .; J: TRBJ2-5; CDR3: CASSVMGGETQYF; DNA: TGTGCCAGCAGTGTTATGGGGGGAGAGACCCAGTACTTC
V: TRBV9; D: TRBD1; size: .; J: TRBJ1-5; CDR3: CASSVLRDRGLGSQPQHF; DNA: TGTGCCAGCAGCGTCCTCCGGGACAGGGGGCTAGGGAGTCAGCCCCAGCATTTT
V: TRBV6-5; D: .; size: .; J: TRBJ2-7; CDR3: CASSYAVGQGLGEQYF; DNA: TGTGCCAGCAGTTACGCCGTTGGTCAGGGTCTAGGCGAGCAGTACTTC
V: TRBV30; D: .; size: .; J: TRBJ2-1; CDR3: CAWSADFNSYNEQFF; DNA: TGTGCCTGGAGCGCGGACTTCAACTCCTACAATGAGCAGTTCTTC
V: TRBV14; D: .; size: .; J: TRBJ2-3; CDR3: CASSRGASQSTDTQYF; DNA: TGTGCCAGCAGCCGCGGGGCTAGCCAGAGCACAGATACGCAGTATTTT
V: TRBV19; D: TRBD1; size: .; J: TRBJ1-6; CDR3: CASSTRTGVGHSPLHF; DNA: TGTGCCAGTAGTACCCGGACAGGTGTAGGACATTCACCCCTCCACTTT
V: TRBV3-1/TRBV3-2; D: TRBD2; size: .; J: TRBJ2-3; CDR3: CASTGTSGGALTDTQYF; DNA: TGTGCCAGCACCGGGACTAGCGGGGGGGCCCTCACAGATACGCAGTATTTT
V: TRBV18; D: .; size: .; J: TRBJ1-2; CDR3: CASSQQVNYGYTF; DNA: TGTGCCAGCTCACAACAGGTTAACTATGGCTACACCTTC
V: TRBV6-5; D: .; size: .; J: TRBJ1-1; CDR3: CASREDAGDGAFF; DNA: TGTGCCAGCAGAGAGGACGCAGGGGACGGGGCTTTCTTT
V: TRBV5-1; D: TRBD2; size: .; J: TRBJ2-5; CDR3: CASRLGLAGGETQYF; DNA: TGCGCCAGCAGATTGGGACTAGCGGGGGGAGAGACCCAGTACTTC
V: TRBV5-1; D: .; size: .; J: TRBJ2-5; CDR3: CASSPSVGGATRETQYF; DNA: TGCGCCAGCAGTCCGTCGGTCGGGGGAGCCACCAGGGAGACCCAGTACTTC
V: TRBV5-1; D: .; size: .; J: TRBJ1-1; CDR3: CASSFDRTNTEAFF; DNA: TGCGCCAGCAGCTTTGACAGAACGAACACTGAAGCTTTCTTT
V: TRBV21-1; D: .; size: .; J: TRBJ2-5; CDR3: CASSKGGGETQYF; DNA: TGTGCCAGCAGCAAAGGAGGGGGCGAGACCCAGTACTTC
V: TRBV5-4; D: .; size: few; J: TRBJ1-2; CDR3: CASSSPGAGTNYGYTF; DNA: TGTGCCAGCAGCTCCCCAGGCGCAGGGACTAACTATGGCTACACCTTC
V: TRBV2; D: .; size: .; J: TRBJ1-2; CDR3: CASSDWAGFYGYTF; DNA: TGTGCCAGCAGTGATTGGGCAGGGTTTTATGGCTACACCTTC
V: TRBV27; D: .; size: .; J: TRBJ1-1; CDR3: CASSFRTAALNTEAFF; DNA: TGTGCCAGCAGTTTTAGGACAGCCGCCCTGAACACTGAAGCTTTCTTT
V: TRBV9; D: TRBD2; size: .; J: TRBJ2-1; CDR3: CASSLLAGGDTSYNEQFF; DNA: TGTGCCAGCAGCCTGCTAGCGGGGGGCGACACCTCCTACAATGAGCAGTTCTTC
V: TRBV2; D: .; size: .; J: TRBJ1-4; CDR3: CASSETGATNEKLFF; DNA: TGTGCCAGCAGTGAGACAGGTGCAACTAATGAAAAACTGTTTTTT
V: TRBV19; D: .; size: .; J: TRBJ1-1; CDR3: CASSIGTVMNTEAFF; DNA: TGTGCCAGTAGTATAGGGACAGTCATGAACACTGAAGCTTTCTTT
V: TRBV23-1; D: TRBD2; size: .; J: TRBJ2-5; CDR3: CASSQSGTSWETQYF; DNA: TGCGCCAGCAGTCAATCGGGGACTAGCTGGGAGACCCAGTACTTC
V: TRBV5-1; D: .; size: .; J: TRBJ1-1; CDR3: CASSLATAGVNTEAFF; DNA: TGCGCCAGCAGCTTGGCTACAGCGGGGGTGAACACTGAAGCTTTCTTT
V: TRBV7-9; D: .; size: .; J: TRBJ1-4; CDR3: CASSRPVGSGEKLFF; DNA: TGTGCCAGCAGCCGCCCCGTCGGGAGTGGGGAAAAACTGTTTTTT
V: TRBV28; D: TRBD1; size: .; J: TRBJ2-7; CDR3: CASSLGQGFNEQYF; DNA: TGTGCCAGCAGTTTGGGACAGGGGTTTAACGAGCAGTACTTC
V: TRBV24-1; D: .; size: .; J: TRBJ2-3; CDR3: CATSDLALADTQYF; DNA: TGTGCCACCAGTGATTTAGCCCTGGCAGATACGCAGTATTTT
V: TRBV7-2; D: .; size: few; J: TRBJ1-2; CDR3: CASSPSQGIGYTF; DNA: TGTGCCAGCAGCCCATCCCAGGGAATTGGCTACACCTTC